Listed below are T cell receptor beta chains from one sample, sequenced in a study of neurological immune-mediated disorders. TCRdb re-analysed the 5' RACE reads in MiXCR, keeping a single row per CDR3 protein. The data contain 50,000 to 70,000 distinct CDR3 sequences, under 3.5% of them singletons. The specimen sequenced was PBMCs. These TCRs come from a man between 40 and 49 years old with multiple sclerosis. CDR3s include the opening cysteine and the closing phenylalanine or tryptophan. D genes are given only for firm matches.

v_call: TRBV5-1
j_call: TRBJ2-1
cdr3_length: 12
d_call: .
cdr3_aa: CASGSAYNEQFF

v_call: TRBV27
j_call: TRBJ2-1
cdr3_length: 10
d_call: .
cdr3_aa: CASGLLEQFF

v_call: TRBV12-3/TRBV12-4
j_call: TRBJ2-3
cdr3_length: 15
d_call: TRBD1
cdr3_aa: CASSFPTGVADTQYF

v_call: TRBV5-1
j_call: TRBJ2-2
cdr3_length: 15
d_call: TRBD2
cdr3_aa: CASSEAGPNTGELFF

v_call: TRBV20-1
j_call: TRBJ2-3
cdr3_length: 15
d_call: TRBD2
cdr3_aa: CSATGGGRGADTQYF

v_call: TRBV18
j_call: TRBJ2-2
cdr3_length: 14
d_call: .
cdr3_aa: CASSPQGNTGELFF

v_call: TRBV29-1
j_call: TRBJ2-7
cdr3_length: 13
d_call: .
cdr3_aa: CSVEAPVSYEQYF

v_call: TRBV6-5
j_call: TRBJ1-5
cdr3_length: 14
d_call: TRBD1
cdr3_aa: CASSYRQGNQPQHF

v_call: TRBV7-9
j_call: TRBJ2-1
cdr3_length: 15
d_call: .
cdr3_aa: CASSHTPGRGNEQFF

v_call: TRBV3-1
j_call: TRBJ2-3
cdr3_length: 16
d_call: .
cdr3_aa: CASSQYGGGDTDTQYF

v_call: TRBV14
j_call: TRBJ1-2
cdr3_length: 15
d_call: .
cdr3_aa: CASSQGARGTYGYTF

v_call: TRBV12-3/TRBV12-4
j_call: TRBJ1-1
cdr3_length: 14
d_call: TRBD1
cdr3_aa: CASSLSGQRTEAFF

v_call: TRBV12-3/TRBV12-4
j_call: TRBJ1-2
cdr3_length: 13
d_call: .
cdr3_aa: CASSPPDSYGYTF

v_call: TRBV5-1
j_call: TRBJ2-2
cdr3_length: 12
d_call: .
cdr3_aa: CASSLALGELFF

v_call: TRBV18
j_call: TRBJ2-3
cdr3_length: 16
d_call: .
cdr3_aa: CASSLSRWKITDTQYF

v_call: TRBV20-1
j_call: TRBJ2-1
cdr3_length: 14
d_call: .
cdr3_aa: CSAWASRAFNEQFF

v_call: TRBV10-3
j_call: TRBJ2-7
cdr3_length: 12
d_call: .
cdr3_aa: CAISDNTDEQYF

v_call: TRBV12-2
j_call: TRBJ1-2
cdr3_length: 10
d_call: .
cdr3_aa: CASRLRGNTF

v_call: TRBV3-1
j_call: TRBJ2-7
cdr3_length: 20
d_call: TRBD2
cdr3_aa: CASSQALLTSGGSNTYEQYF

v_call: TRBV20-1
j_call: TRBJ2-5
cdr3_length: 10
d_call: .
cdr3_aa: CSAGGETQYF

v_call: TRBV6-6
j_call: TRBJ1-1
cdr3_length: 16
d_call: TRBD1
cdr3_aa: CASSYLNRGMGTEAFF

v_call: TRBV20-1
j_call: TRBJ2-1
cdr3_length: 12
d_call: .
cdr3_aa: CSAREDDNEQFF